Reported below is one T cell receptor (beta chain). The sample originates from a study of blood T cell repertoires in COVID-19. The CDR3 consists of 17 residues. Germline CDR1 and CDR2: MGHRA and YSYEKL. After removal of 4 bases from V and 3 bases from J, the junction contained 9 bases not matched to a gene. Original methodology: Amplification of reference gene primers provided the estimated nucleated cell counts. Using immunoSEQ multiplex PCR, the repertoire was profiled, and TCRdb retains in-frame clones only, with some absent. D and trimming were read from the DNA, whereas the V and J calls and clone size are those reported in that table. This table holds about 190,000 clones, roughly four fifths found once.

V usage is TRBV4-1 and J usage is TRBJ2-2, with TRBD2 matching over 9 bases. The TCR comes from a woman aged 45-65 years with acute or convalescent COVID-19. Sequenced input: peripheral blood. The CDR3 coding sequence is TGCGCCAGCAGCCCCCTGGAGCGGGGGGCGGACACCGGGGAGCTGTTTTTT. Translating it yields CASSPLERGADTGELFF.